Listed here are 20 T cell receptor beta chains from one sample, sequenced in a study of cytotoxic CD8 clonotypes in ibrutinib-treated CLL (dated by TCRdb to about 2021). The meaning of the sample's time point label: roughly 23 months on ibrutinib. Library prep was done by the immunoSEQ multiplex PCR assay. Here the immuneACCESS table is served through TCRdb, limited to in-frame sequences with V and J called. Missing clones are a known gap in these copies; in checked studies unresolved V genes cover under half, and the rest lacks a known reason. The sample has 150,000 to 250,000 clones on record, 72% of them singletons. The ten largest account for over 10% of the sample. This specimen consisted of PBMCs, obtained after 24 months of ibrutinib treatment. The receptor set was obtained from a human donor with chronic lymphocytic leukemia.

This chain links TRBV4-3 with TRBJ2-1, with TRBD2 as a possible D gene (5 bases). The CDR3 loop spans 15 amino acids. Germline loops: CDR1 LGHNA, CDR2 YSLEER. V was shortened by 6 bases and J by 0 bases, with 12 bases between the two germline ends. In DNA form, the CDR3 reads TGCGCCAGCAGAATAGCGAGGAGCTCCTACAATGAGCAGTTCTTC. Amino acids: CASRIARSSYNEQFF.

There are a few counts of this clone. The chain recombines TRBV2 with TRBJ1-5, with a weak D call TRBD1 (6 bases). V was trimmed by 7 bases and J by 0 bases, leaving 13 bases between them. Germline CDR1 and CDR2: SNHLY and FYNNEI. The CDR3 is made up of 15 amino acids. The CDR3 loop reads CASNLQGYSNQPQHF. The DNA for the CDR3 is TGTGCCAGCAATCTCCAGGGGTATAGCAATCAGCCCCAGCATTTT. Filled out from reference TRBV2 and TRBJ1-5, the complete variable domain reads EPEVTQTPSHQVTQMGQEVILRCVPISNHLYFYWYRQILGQKVEFLVSFYNNEISEKSEIFDDQFSVERPDGSNFTLKIRSTKLEDSAMYFCASNLQGYSNQPQHFGDGTRLSIL.

This clone showed up just once. The chain has TRBV9 and TRBJ2-1, with 12 bases aligning to TRBD2. Looked up from germline, CDR1 is SGDLS and CDR2 is YYNGEE. Unmatched junction bases numbered 8, after V lost 3 bases and J lost 7 bases. The CDR3 extends over 16 amino acids. The CDR3 sequence is CASSGRLAGAFNEQFF. The DNA for the CDR3 is TGTGCCAGCAGCGGCAGACTAGCGGGAGCCTTTAATGAGCAGTTCTTC. The complete variable domain, with remaining parts taken from reference TRBV9 and TRBJ2-1, reads DSGVTQTPKHLITATGQRVTLRCSPRSGDLSVYWYQQSLDQGLQFLIQYYNGEERAKGNILERFSAQQFPDLHSELNLSSLELGDSALYFCASSGRLAGAFNEQFFGPGTRLTVL.

This clone was found once. This chain links TRBV28 with TRBJ2-1; 13 bases align to TRBD2. Germline-derived CDR1 and CDR2 are MDHEN and SYDVKM. J was trimmed by 8 bases and V by 6 bases; bases with no gene match: 22. This CDR3 has 20 amino acids. The CDR3 loop reads CASSASSRTSGSVRLHEQFF. The CDR3 region has the DNA TGTGCCAGCAGCGCCTCATCCCGGACTAGCGGGAGCGTTAGGCTCCATGAGCAGTTCTTC.

The sample holds one count of this clone. The chain employs TRBV25-1 and TRBJ2-7; 7 bases agree with TRBD2. With V trimmed by 2 bases and J by 6 bases, 10 bases remained unmatched. Germline lookup yields CDR1 MGHDK and CDR2 SYGVNS. The length of the CDR3 is 15 residues. CDR3 region: CASSENRRELGEQYF. DNA for the CDR3: TGTGCCAGCAGTGAAAACCGGCGGGAGTTAGGCGAGCAGTACTTC.

This CDR3 reads CASSPPGENTEAFF. The CDR3, as DNA: TGTGCCAGCTCACCACCAGGGGAGAACACTGAAGCTTTCTTT. This chain joins TRBV18 and TRBJ1-1; TRBD1 might be the D (5 bases). The length of the CDR3 is 14 residues. Germline assignment: CDR1 KGHSH and CDR2 LQKENI. Trimming stripped 0 bases from V and 1 base from J, with 6 bases between.

The chain employs TRBV30 and TRBJ1-4, with D perhaps TRBD1 (5 bases). Trimming pared 3 bases from V and 7 bases from J, leaving 9 bases between. The CDR3 has 12 amino acids. CDR1 is GTSNPN and CDR2 is SVGIG in the germline V gene (reference sequence). CDR3 nucleotide sequence: TGTGCCTGGAGCTGGGGCGTTGAAAAACTGTTTTTT. Its translation is CAWSWGVEKLFF.

CDR3 loop: CASSVKDRGNNEQFF. DNA for the CDR3: TGTGCCAGCAGCGTTAAGGACAGGGGGAATAATGAGCAGTTCTTC. The V and J genes are TRBV9 and TRBJ2-1, with TRBD1 matching 10 bases. J was trimmed by 7 bases and V by 2 bases; bases with no gene match: 6. CDR3 length: 15 amino acids. Germline V gene lookup returns CDR1 SGDLS and CDR2 YYNGEE. Using reference TRBV9 and TRBJ2-1 for the parts outside the CDR3, the full variable domain is DSGVTQTPKHLITATGQRVTLRCSPRSGDLSVYWYQQSLDQGLQFLIQYYNGEERAKGNILERFSAQQFPDLHSELNLSSLELGDSALYFCASSVKDRGNNEQFFGPGTRLTVL.

The chain employs TRBV19 and TRBJ2-7; D gene ambiguous. V was pared by 11 bases and J by 3 bases, with 17 bases between. The CDR3 sequence is 13 residues long. CDR1 and CDR2 from the germline V gene are LNHDA and SQIVND (reference sequence). As DNA, the CDR3 is TGTGCCGTAGGTCCGGTTTGGGGCTACGAGCAGTACTTC. It specifies CAVGPVWGYEQYF.

The genes are TRBV4-3 and TRBJ1-3; possible D gene TRBD1, 6 bases. V shed 4 bases and J shed 2 bases, with 15 bases lying between them. Germline V gene data show CDR1 as LGHNA and CDR2 as YSLEER. This CDR3 is 16 amino acids long. CDR3 region: CASSRKSRGTGNTIYF. CDR3 DNA sequence: TGCGCCAGCAGCCGGAAGAGCAGGGGCACTGGAAACACCATATATTTT.

The chain recombines TRBV4-3 with TRBJ2-3; 13 bases map to TRBD2. Trimming cost V 2 bases and J 5 bases; bases outside gene matches: 4. The germline gives CDR1 LGHNA, CDR2 YSLEER. CDR3 size: 16 residues. The CDR3 nucleotides are TGCGCCAGCAGCCAAACCCGGACTAGCGGGAGAGATACGCAGTATTTT. Translating gives CASSQTRTSGRDTQYF.

V usage is TRBV19 and J usage is TRBJ2-2; D remains unclear. The germline V gene encodes CDR1 LNHDA and CDR2 SQIVND (reference sequence). The length of the CDR3 is 16 residues. Trimming took 7 bases from V and 4 from J, leaving 19 bases between them. CDR3 in amino acids: CASMGLRRNGTGELFF. Here the CDR3 DNA reads TGTGCCAGTATGGGCCTCCGTCGGAATGGCACCGGGGAGCTGTTTTTT.

The chain is built from TRBV5-1 and TRBJ2-1, with a tentative D call TRBD2 (5 bases). The CDR3 extends over 14 amino acids. V was cut by 0 bases and J by 5 bases, with 9 bases left in between. The germline V gene encodes CDR1 SGHRS and CDR2 YFSETQ. The DNA for the CDR3 is TGCGCCAGCAGCTTGGTTTCGCGGGACAATGAGCAGTTCTTC. Amino acids: CASSLVSRDNEQFF.

The V gene is TRBV11-2, the J gene TRBJ1-4; 7 nucleotides match TRBD1. CDR3 length: 19 residues. Germline V gene lookup returns CDR1 SGHAT and CDR2 FQNNGV. With 6 bases clipped from V and 8 bases from J, the junction kept 24 bases outside the gene matches. DNA for the CDR3: TGTGCCAGCAGTTCGCTGGGTCTCCGGGACAGTATTAATTGGGAAAAACTGTTTTTT. Protein product: CASSSLGLRDSINWEKLFF.

The chain recombines TRBV28 with TRBJ1-5; D gene ambiguous. Germline-derived CDR1 and CDR2 are MDHEN and SYDVKM. CDR3 length equals 13 residues. Trimming shortened V by 5 bases and J by 5 bases, and 10 bases separated the two germline ends. The CDR3 region has the DNA TGTGCCAGCAGTCTATTAAGCTATCAGCCCCAGCATTTT. It codes for CASSLLSYQPQHF.

This rearrangement joins TRBV5-1 to TRBJ2-3, with 11 bases matching TRBD1. The length of the CDR3 is 19 residues. Germline V CDR1 and CDR2: SGHRS, YFSETQ. Trimming took 4 bases from V and 2 from J; bases not matched to a gene: 15. CDR3 residues: CASSPGQGAQAGVTDTQYF. The CDR3 DNA reads as TGCGCCAGCAGCCCCGGACAGGGGGCTCAGGCGGGAGTCACAGATACGCAGTATTTT.

The J gene is TRBJ1-2, the V gene TRBV7-9; a weak D match, TRBD1 (5 bases). The V end was cut by 1 base, the J end by 3 bases, with 9 bases between. The length of the CDR3 is 14 residues. The germline V gene has CDR1 SEHNR and CDR2 FQNEAQ (reference sequence). The CDR3, as DNA: TGTGCCAGCAGCTTAGTACAGGATTACTATGGCTACACCTTC. This gives the protein CASSLVQDYYGYTF.

The chain has TRBV7-6 and TRBJ2-1; D not certain. Germline CDR1 SGHVS, CDR2 FNYEAQ. This CDR3 is 13 amino acids long. V lost 5 bases and J lost 5, with 10 bases in between. CDR3 region: CASSPRPDNEQFF. The CDR3 nucleotides read TGTGCCAGCAGCCCAAGACCGGACAATGAGCAGTTCTTC.

The genes are TRBV5-4 and TRBJ1-5; tentatively, D is TRBD1 (5 bases). The CDR3 runs 14 residues. The ends were cut back, 4 bases at V and 1 base at J, with 9 bases in the middle. Germline CDR1 is SGHNT and CDR2 is YYREEE (reference sequence). CDR3 DNA: TGTGCCAGCAGCCCGGGACTGAGCAATCAGCCCCAGCATTTT. Protein: CASSPGLSNQPQHF.

The chain uses TRBV5-1 and TRBJ2-7; D remains ambiguous. V lost 4 bases to trimming and J lost 5 bases, with 13 bases between them. The CDR3 totals 13 residues. CDR1 and CDR2 (germline): SGHRS, YFSETQ. CDR3 protein: CASSILDAHEQYF. The CDR3 coding sequence is TGCGCCAGCAGCATCCTAGACGCCCACGAGCAGTACTTC.